This T cell receptor beta chain is from a study of blood T cell repertoires in COVID-19. Study-level background: COVID-19 samples collected from the United States, Italy and Spain covered acute and convalescent phases. In each case, the material was cDNA or gDNA derived from T cells, B-cell-depleted T cells, or PBMCs.

Authors' methods: Reference gene primer amplification gave nucleated cell count estimates. Profiling relied on immunoSEQ multiplex PCR, and the TCRdb table lists in-frame clones only, not all of them. V and J calls and clone size are copied from that table; D and trimming were computed from the DNA. The sample carries 150,000 or so clones, about 79% recorded once. The CDR3 extends over 12 amino acids. V lost 8 bases, J lost 10 bases, and 10 bases stayed unmatched. Germline values: CDR1 ENHRY, CDR2 SYGVKD. This TCR came from a woman aged 55-70 years with acute or convalescent COVID-19. The V and J genes are TRBV10-3 and TRBJ1-1; 7 bases map to TRBD1. Specimen: peripheral blood. For the CDR3, the DNA is TGTGCCATCTCCGAGGTGGCAGGGGGAGCTTTCTTT. Residues: CAISEVAGGAFF.